Below are 9 T cell receptor beta chains sequenced from a single sample in a study of CD8 T cells in ankylosing spondylitis (dated by TCRdb to 2017 to 2019). Library creation used 5' RACE. Sequenced using an Illumina HiSeq 2500. TCRdb redid the processing of the public reads, applying fastp at Q25 and MiXCR, and retained in-frame beta chains. When rows share a CDR3 protein, they turn into one entry using the most common DNA and genes. For this sample the table gives roughly 150,000 distinct CDR3 sequences, of which 30% to 35% were detected only once. The top ten hold 6% of the sample. Sequencing was performed on synovial fluid, either unsorted or a sorted T cell fraction (not recorded which). Source of these receptors: a male donor with ankylosing spondylitis.

The chain employs TRBV12-3 or TRBV12-4 and TRBJ1-3, with TRBD1 as a possible D gene (6 bases). Trimming stripped 1 base from V and 0 bases from J, with 7 bases between. This CDR3 is 15 amino acids long. Here the CDR3 reads CASSLETGSGNTIYF. CDR3 DNA sequence: TGTGCCAGCAGTTTAGAGACAGGCTCTGGAAACACCATATATTTT.

The chain links TRBV20-1 to TRBJ2-3, with 7 bases identical to TRBD2. J lost 4 bases, V lost 0 bases, and 13 bases had no gene match. The CDR3 extends over 17 amino acids. Germline V CDR1 and CDR2: DFQATT, SNEGSKA (reference sequence). The CDR3, as DNA: TGCAGTGCTAGAGATCCCGGGTCGGGCGGGAGCGCAGATACGCAGTATTTT. Amino acid sequence: CSARDPGSGGSADTQYF.

The rearrangement links TRBV7-8 to TRBJ2-1; weak D call: TRBD2 (5 bases). The V gene lost 0 bases and the J gene lost 6 bases, with 12 bases spanning the gap. The CDR3 totals 15 residues. CDR1 and CDR2 from the germline V gene are SGHVS and FQNEAQ. For the CDR3, the DNA is TGTGCCAGCAGCTTAGCGCCTAGCCGGGGCAATGAGCAGTTCTTC. It codes for CASSLAPSRGNEQFF.

The genes are TRBV29-1 and TRBJ1-5; D not resolved. The V end was cut by 4 bases, the J end by 6 bases, with 13 bases between. Germline V gene lookup returns CDR1 SQVTM and CDR2 ANQGSEA. The CDR3 has 13 residues. CDR3 loop: CSVVGRCSQPQHF. CDR3 bases: TGCAGCGTTGTGGGCAGATGTTCTCAGCCCCAGCATTTT.

This clonotype was counted between two and nine times. This chain joins TRBV5-6 and TRBJ2-2; 9 bases line up with TRBD1. The germline V gene has CDR1 SGHDT and CDR2 YYEEEE. Losses at the gene ends were 0 bases for V and 6 bases for J; bases not matched to a gene: 3. The length of the CDR3 is 15 residues. CDR3 residues: CASSLGDRESGELFF. As DNA, the CDR3 is TGTGCCAGCAGCTTGGGGGACAGGGAATCCGGGGAGCTGTTTTTT.

This clonotype was observed many times. The rearrangement uses TRBV7-2 and TRBJ1-2; D remains ambiguous. Trimming stripped 5 bases from V and 4 bases from J, with 8 bases between. CDR3 length: 12 amino acids. The germline V gene encodes CDR1 SGHTA and CDR2 FQGNSA. The CDR3 region has the DNA TGTGCCAGCAGCCTTTCGGCCTATGGCTACACCTTC. It encodes CASSLSAYGYTF.

This clonotype was seen more than once but under ten times. The V and J genes are TRBV5-1 and TRBJ1-5; D unclear. V lost 0 bases and J lost 9, with 10 bases in between. CDR1 is SGHRS, CDR2 YFSETQ, per germline. The CDR3 is 13 amino acids. The CDR3 DNA sequence: TGCGCCAGCAGCTTGGACGTCTGGGGGCCCCAGCATTTT. It translates to CASSLDVWGPQHF.

This sequence joins TRBV6-1 and TRBJ2-1, with D perhaps given as TRBD1 or TRBD2 (5 bases each). Germline assignment: CDR1 MNHNS and CDR2 SASEGT. The CDR3 is 16 residues long. V lost 5 bases and J lost 3, with 17 bases in between. The CDR3 reads CASSRTKLGGYNEQFF. CDR3 bases: TGTGCCAGCAGTCGGACAAAACTTGGAGGCTACAATGAGCAGTTCTTC.

The V and J genes are TRBV3-1 and TRBJ2-2; 8 nucleotides agree with TRBD2. The CDR3 totals 15 residues. Germline CDR1 reads LGHDT; CDR2 reads YNNKEL (reference sequence). V was clipped by 2 bases and J by 8 bases; unmatched bases: 7. CDR3 loop: CASSQFGGARGELFF. CDR3 DNA: TGTGCCAGCAGCCAATTCGGGGGGGCGAGAGGGGAGCTGTTTTTT.